Each of the 21 T cell receptor beta chains below was sequenced from the same sample in a study of vaccination and CD4 T cells after COVID-19. Treatment reported: roughly 10-day PBMC culture with coronavirus spike peptide pools or control peptides (ViraFEST assay). Sequencing of DNA taken from cultured CD4+ T cells relied on the Oncomine TCR Beta short-read assay. TCRdb called the PCR reads again in MiXCR, with one record for every CDR3 protein. The top ten clones hold around a third of a sample with about 9,700 distinct CDR3 sequences, 70% of them seen once. No antigens are known for them. The sequenced sample consisted of CD4+ T cells from blood, cultured in vitro. The receptors derive from a human donor who had recovered from COVID-19.

The chain is built from TRBV21-1 and TRBJ2-1. TRBV21-1 is a documented pseudogene. This CDR3 has 15 amino acids. The CDR3 coding sequence is TGTGCCAGCAGCAAAGAGATTTTACTGGGCAATGAGCAGTTCTTC. Its protein is CASSKEILLGNEQFF.

The gene calls are TRBV20-1 and TRBJ2-2, with D possibly being TRBD1 or TRBD2 (6 bases each). V lost 2 bases, J lost 5 bases, and 18 bases lay in between. Germline CDR1 DFQATT, CDR2 SNEGSKA (reference sequence). There are 16 residues in the CDR3. CDR3 DNA: TGCAGTGCTAGAACAGGGACACCCGGAGGGACCGGGGAGCTGTTTTTT. Translation: CSARTGTPGGTGELFF.

This sequence joins TRBV20-1 and TRBJ1-1; 8 positions match TRBD1. Germline CDR1 is DFQATT and CDR2 is SNEGSKA (reference sequence). This CDR3 is built from 15 residues. V shed 3 bases, J shed 0 bases, and the junction held 6 bases outside the gene matches. This CDR3 is CSARARGLMNTEAFF. CDR3 bases: TGCAGTGCTAGGGCCAGGGGGCTCATGAACACTGAAGCTTTCTTT.

CDR3 sequence (DNA): TGCAGTGCCTATATACAGGGTAGAGGAAACACCATATATTTT. This sequence encodes CSAYIQGRGNTIYF. The chain carries TRBV20-1 and TRBJ1-3, with D maybe TRBD1 (6 bases). Germline V gene data show CDR1 as DFQATT and CDR2 as SNEGSKA (reference sequence). This CDR3 has 14 residues. V was clipped by 6 bases and J by 4 bases, with 16 bases between them.

The V and J genes are TRBV12-3 or TRBV12-4 and TRBJ2-5; no reliable D call. The CDR3 contains 13 residues. The V end lost 1 base, the J end lost 2 bases, and 5 bases lay between the germline ends. Written as DNA, the CDR3 is TGTGCCAGCAGTTTAGGCAGGCAAGAGACCCAGTACTTC. Amino acids: CASSLGRQETQYF.

This clonotype was recorded only once. The V call is TRBV19, the J call TRBJ2-7; 9 bases map to TRBD1. The CDR3 runs 14 residues. The germline gives CDR1 LNHDA, CDR2 SQIVND (reference sequence). The ends lost 8 bases at V and 3 bases at J; junction bases unmatched: 8. CDR3 amino acids: CASSAQGAVYEQYF. The CDR3 DNA is TGTGCCAGTTCTGCACAGGGGGCCGTCTACGAGCAGTACTTC.

The rearrangement uses TRBV6-1 and TRBJ1-5, with D tentatively TRBD1 (5 bases). The CDR3 loop spans 13 amino acids. V gave up 6 bases and J gave up 6 bases, with 12 bases separating them. Germline loops: CDR1 MNHNS, CDR2 SASEGT. CDR3 in DNA: TGTGCCAGCAGGGGGGACGGGGGTCAGCCCCAGCATTTT. Amino acids: CASRGDGGQPQHF.

The DNA of the CDR3 is TGCGCCAGCAGCTGGACAGGGGGCTCGGCTAACTATGGCTACACCTTC. It specifies CASSWTGGSANYGYTF. The genes are TRBV5-1 and TRBJ1-2; TRBD1 matches 11 bases. The V and J ends lost 3 bases and 0 bases, in that order; junction bases with no gene match: 4. CDR1 is SGHRS, CDR2 YFSETQ, per germline. The length of the CDR3 is 16 residues.

The chain is built from TRBV6-2 or TRBV6-3 and TRBJ1-6, with TRBD1 as a possible D gene (5 bases). Trimming stripped 6 bases from V and 8 bases from J, with 11 bases between. Germline values: CDR1 MNHEY, CDR2 SVGEGT. The CDR3 is made up of 13 amino acids. The CDR3 is CASSLDTYSPLHF. The CDR3 coding sequence is TGTGCCAGCAGCCTGGACACATATTCACCCCTCCACTTT.

The V and J genes are TRBV7-9 and TRBJ1-1; no clear D gene. With 6 bases removed from V and 1 base from J, the gap between germline ends came to 12 bases. Germline V gene data show CDR1 as SEHNR and CDR2 as FQNEAQ (reference sequence). CDR3 length: 14 residues. CDR3 DNA sequence: TGTGCCAGCAGACCCCAGTCGGCGAACACTGAAGCTTTCTTT. The encoded protein is CASRPQSANTEAFF.

V is TRBV20-1 and J is TRBJ2-1; D may be TRBD1 (6 bases). With 2 bases removed from V and 4 bases from J, the gap between germline ends came to 18 bases. The CDR3 runs to 16 residues. Germline V gives CDR1 DFQATT, CDR2 SNEGSKA (reference sequence). The CDR3 protein is CSARMRPGHGYNEQFF. CDR3 bases: TGCAGTGCTAGAATGCGACCGGGACACGGATACAATGAGCAGTTCTTC.

The V call is TRBV12-3 or TRBV12-4, the J call TRBJ1-3; D gene ambiguous. The CDR3 runs to 12 residues. The V and J ends lost 3 bases and 0 bases respectively, with 0 bases between them. CDR3 protein: CASSFSGNTIYF. DNA of the CDR3: TGTGCCAGCAGTTTCTCTGGAAACACCATATATTTT.

This chain uses TRBV4-1 with TRBJ1-1; 11 bases align to TRBD1. CDR3 length: 16 amino acids. V gave up 4 bases and J gave up 4 bases; unmatched junction bases: 8. Germline assignment: CDR1 MGHRA and CDR2 YSYEKL. The CDR3 nucleotides read TGCGCCAGCAGCCGGGGACAGGGGGGATTGGGCACTGAAGCTTTCTTT. It codes for CASSRGQGGLGTEAFF.

The rearrangement uses TRBV19 and TRBJ2-3, with TRBD2 matching over 7 bases. CDR3 length: 16 amino acids. Germline CDR1 is LNHDA and CDR2 is SQIVND (reference sequence). V was clipped by 3 bases and J by 4 bases; unmatched bases: 10. The CDR3 DNA reads as TGTGCCAGTAGTATCGGACTAGTGAACGAACCAGATACGCAGTATTTT. Its translation is CASSIGLVNEPDTQYF.

V and J are TRBV19 and TRBJ1-2, with D possibly matching TRBD1 (5 bases). The CDR3 is made up of 17 amino acids. Looked up from germline, CDR1 is LNHDA and CDR2 is SQIVND (reference sequence). V lost 3 bases and J 3 bases, leaving 20 bases between the germline ends. The CDR3 nucleotides read TGTGCCAGTAGTATTAATCCAGATGGGGGGAATCACTATGGCTACACCTTC. Amino acids: CASSINPDGGNHYGYTF. The full variable domain, in which reference TRBV19 and TRBJ1-2 provide the parts outside the CDR3, is DGGITQSPKYLFRKEGQNVTLSCEQNLNHDAMYWYRQDPGQGLRLIYYSQIVNDFQKGDIAEGYSVSREKKESFPLTVTSAQKNPTAFYLCASSINPDGGNHYGYTFGSGTRLTVV.

The table lists this clonotype with a few counts. The chain uses TRBV19 and TRBJ1-6; D ambiguous. V was clipped by 3 bases and J by 3 bases, with 9 bases between them. The CDR3 is 15 amino acids. Looked up from germline, CDR1 is LNHDA and CDR2 is SQIVND (reference sequence). This chain's CDR3 is CASSIGQNYNSPLHF. The DNA for the CDR3 is TGTGCCAGTAGTATTGGTCAGAACTATAATTCACCCCTCCACTTT.

The V gene is TRBV28, the J gene TRBJ1-5; a weak D match, TRBD1 (5 bases). Trimming shortened V by 7 bases and J by 5 bases, and 18 bases separated the two germline ends. The germline CDR1 and CDR2 sequences are MDHEN and SYDVKM. This CDR3 has 15 amino acids. CDR3 nucleotides: TGTGCCAGCAAACAAACAGGTTTTCCCTATCAGCCCCAGCATTTT. Protein product: CASKQTGFPYQPQHF.

This clonotype was found a few times. The chain employs TRBV7-9 and TRBJ2-7, with a possible D match to TRBD1 (5 bases). CDR1 is SEHNR and CDR2 is FQNEAQ in the germline V gene (reference sequence). Trimming removed 1 base from V and 5 bases from J, with 12 bases in between. The CDR3 is 14 residues long. Written as DNA, the CDR3 is TGTGCCAGCAGCTTAGAATGGACAACCCACGAGCAGTACTTC. Translated, it gives CASSLEWTTHEQYF.

V gene TRBV20-1 combines with J gene TRBJ1-3; D unresolved. Germline CDR1 DFQATT, CDR2 SNEGSKA (reference sequence). The CDR3 has 13 residues. V was pared by 5 bases and J by 2 bases, with 10 bases between. The chain's CDR3 is CSAQGLAGNTIYF. CDR3 bases: TGCAGTGCTCAAGGGTTAGCTGGAAACACCATATATTTT.

This clonotype was observed a single time. This chain joins TRBV30 and TRBJ1-1; D is perhaps TRBD1 (6 bases). CDR3 length: 14 residues. Germline V gene sequence: CDR1 GTSNPN, CDR2 SVGIG (reference sequence). V dropped 5 bases and J dropped 1 base, with 14 bases sitting between them. CDR3 protein: CAWEGRGKNTEAFF. The CDR3 DNA reads TGTGCCTGGGAGGGGAGGGGGAAGAACACTGAAGCTTTCTTT.

The chain uses TRBV7-6 and TRBJ2-2; TRBD2 matches 8 bases. V shed 2 bases and J 5 bases; nucleotides not matched to a gene: 7. The germline V gene encodes CDR1 SGHVS and CDR2 FNYEAQ. There are 16 residues in the CDR3. The DNA of the CDR3 is TGTGCCAGCAGCTTATTTGATAGCGGGATGACCGGGGAGCTGTTTTTT. Protein: CASSLFDSGMTGELFF. The variable domain in full, completed from reference TRBV7-6 and TRBJ2-2, reads GAGVSQSPRYKVTKRGQDVALRCDPISGHVSLYWYRQALGQGPEFLTYFNYEAQQDKSGLPNDRFSAERPEGSISTLTIQRTEQRDSAMYRCASSLFDSGMTGELFFGEGSRLTVL.